This TCR beta chain was recovered during a study of early T cells in non-severe SARS-CoV-2 infection. After removal of 0 bases from V and 2 bases from J, the junction contained 4 bases not matched to a gene. CDR1 is SGHRS, CDR2 YFSETQ, per germline. CDR3 length: 15 amino acids. One entry per CDR3 protein, called by TCRdb with MiXCR from the 5' RACE reads. In the table there are 60,000 to 75,000 distinct CDR3 sequences, over 9.5% of which are singletons. This clonotype was seen ten or more times. The receptor was derived from an adult who was a healthcare worker with PCR-confirmed SARS-CoV-2 infection or an uninfected control (not recorded which). The rearrangement joins TRBV5-1 to TRBJ2-7; 8 bases line up with TRBD2. This specimen consisted of whole blood, obtained at baseline. Here the CDR3 DNA reads TGCGCCAGCAGCTTGGCCGGGAGGGGCCCCTACGAGCAGTACTTC. Translating it yields CASSLAGRGPYEQYF.